The rows below give T cell receptor beta chains drawn from one sample of a study of blood T cells in healthy people across ages. MiXCR, run by TCRdb on the 5' RACE reads, gives a single entry per CDR3 protein. The data hold 1.5 million to 2 million distinct CDR3 sequences, with about 50% observed a single time. The sample comprised blood. Every receptor here comes from a woman aged 40 to 50 in good health. CDR3s include the opening cysteine and the closing phenylalanine or tryptophan. A D gene is named only where the DNA matches it firmly. Size values are once, few and many counts, or a class for expanded clones, and some rows have none.

TRBJ1-6	TRBV10-3	-	-	TGTGCCATCAGTGAGCCACGGGTCAGCCGAAATTCACCCCTCCACTTT	CAISEPRVSRNSPLHF
TRBJ2-4	TRBV29-1	-	-	TGCAGCGTAGCACAGGGACTAGCCAAAAACATTCAGTACTTC	CSVAQGLAKNIQYF
TRBJ1-2	TRBV27	-	-	TGTGCCAGCAGTACTTACCCCATAGACTATGGCTACACCTTC	CASSTYPIDYGYTF
TRBJ2-7	TRBV18	-	-	TGTGCCAGCTCACACCAGGAGGGGAACCTCTACGAGCAGTACTTC	CASSHQEGNLYEQYF
TRBJ2-5	TRBV21-1	-	-	TGTGCCAGCAGCAACAAACGCCGTGGGGGGGCGGGGGAAGAGACCCAGTACTTC	CASSNKRRGGAGEETQYF
TRBJ2-7	TRBV5-1	few	-	TGCGCCATCTCAAATCCGGCGGGGTCCTACGAGCAGTACTTC	CAISNPAGSYEQYF
TRBJ1-6	TRBV4-3	-	-	TGCGCCAGCAGCCCCACCCCGACAGCCAATTCACCCCTCCACTTT	CASSPTPTANSPLHF
TRBJ2-3	TRBV6-6	few	TRBD2	TGTGCCAGCAGTGACACGGGGGGTACAGATACGCAGTATTTT	CASSDTGGTDTQYF
TRBJ1-2	TRBV7-2	few	-	TGTGCCAGCAGCTCTTACTCAGGTTACTATGGCTACACCTTC	CASSSYSGYYGYTF
TRBJ2-5	TRBV7-3	few	-	TGTGCCAGCAGCTTAATTGGGGGGCGCCGGGAGACCCAGTACTTC	CASSLIGGRRETQYF
TRBJ2-1	TRBV27	few	-	TGTGCCAGCAATCCCTCAGAGACGCCGGCACCCTACAATGAGCAGTTCTTC	CASNPSETPAPYNEQFF
TRBJ1-2	TRBV6-6	once	TRBD1	TGTGCCAGCAGTTCAGGACAGGGTCGGGTTTACTATGGCTACACCTTC	CASSSGQGRVYYGYTF
TRBJ2-7	TRBV20-1	-	TRBD1	TGCAGTGCCCCACCGGGACAGAGCTACGAGCAGTACTTC	CSAPPGQSYEQYF
TRBJ2-1	TRBV7-2	-	TRBD2	TGTGCCAGCAGTACGCCCGGGAGGAATGAGCAGTTCTTC	CASSTPGRNEQFF
TRBJ1-4	TRBV5-5	few	-	TGTGCCAGCAGCCTTGGATGGAGTACAACTAATGAAAAACTGTTTTTT	CASSLGWSTTNEKLFF